What follows is one T cell receptor (beta chain) and its context. Antigen specificity is unknown. Aged about 6 to 95, donors were systemically healthy Caucasians from Russia. For the second PCR, which ran for roughly 7 to 11 cycles, a sample-barcoded 5' primer and a J-beta primer mix were used. TCRdb itself ran the 5' RACE reads through MiXCR, one entry per CDR3 protein. The sample contains about 680,000 distinct CDR3 sequences, roughly 50% of which appear only once. These data are taken from a study of blood T cells in healthy people across ages. Overall study results and limits: Conclusively comparing naive with antigen-experienced cells was impossible with unsorted PBMCs. Strong correlation linked observed beta diversity and percent naive T cells. The donors' CMV status was not determined, possibly confounding changes in expanded clonotypes.

The germline gives CDR1 SQVTM, CDR2 ANQGSEA. The germline V and J ends were trimmed by 4 bases and 7 bases, with 11 bases remaining between them. The CDR3 runs to 11 residues. The chain carries TRBV29-1 and TRBJ2-7; D is uncertain. This sequence was found in an older woman in good health. The sequenced sample was blood. CDR3 loop: CSVAARGEQYF. CDR3 DNA sequence: TGCAGCGTTGCCGCCCGCGGTGAGCAGTACTTC.